This passage covers 25 T cell receptor beta chains from one sample sequenced in a study of low-dose radiotherapy and immunotherapy resistance in tumors. Primers used for first-strand cDNA, a TRAV- and TRBV-specific set, covered both alpha and beta chains. The TCRs were subjected to amplification over roughly 18 PCR cycles employing a constant-region primer in conjunction with a V-primer adapter. Each CDR3 protein is one row after TCRdb ran MiXCR on the reads. The sample has around 80,000 distinct CDR3 sequences, roughly 17% seen once. As to time point: after trial treatment. Noted treatment: LDRT plus nivolumab, ipilimumab, low-dose cyclophosphamide and aspirin (RACIN trial). Sequenced material: PBMCs, taken after low-dose radiotherapy plus immunotherapy. These receptors were collected from a male donor with prostate cancer.

This chain connects TRBV5-1 to TRBJ1-5; D might be TRBD1 (5 bases). Germline V lookup: CDR1 SGHRS, CDR2 YFSETQ. Trimming left V 3 bases short and J 7 bases short, with 23 bases between. This CDR3 has 17 residues. CDR3 sequence reads: CASSSGPRQSAGQPQHF. CDR3 sequence (DNA): TGCGCCAGCAGCTCGGGGCCACGACAGTCCGCGGGGCAGCCCCAGCATTTT.

The sample holds many counts of this clonotype. This rearrangement joins TRBV29-1 to TRBJ2-2; no clear D gene. This CDR3 region has 13 residues. V was pared by 4 bases and J by 6 bases, with 12 bases between. Germline CDR1 reads SQVTM; CDR2 reads ANQGSEA. The CDR3 DNA reads as TGCAGCGTTGGAATCTCCGGGTCCGGGGAGCTGTTTTTT. Its translation is CSVGISGSGELFF.

This chain connects TRBV2 to TRBJ1-2; 7 bases fit TRBD1. Per the germline V gene, CDR1 is SNHLY and CDR2 is FYNNEI. This CDR3 spans 15 amino acids. J was trimmed by 5 bases and V by 9 bases; bases with no gene match: 15. The CDR3: CASKVGRGPGYGYTF. CDR3 coding DNA: TGTGCCAGTAAAGTAGGGAGGGGGCCAGGGTATGGCTACACCTTC.

This clonotype was found many times. The V and J genes are TRBV7-2 and TRBJ1-1, with 9 bases lining up with TRBD1. Trimming removed 4 bases from V and 10 bases from J; junction bases left unmatched: 7. This CDR3 is built from 13 residues. Per germline, CDR1 SGHTA and CDR2 FQGNSA. The CDR3 spells CASSSRDRERAFF. The CDR3 DNA sequence: TGTGCCAGCAGCTCCCGGGACAGGGAGCGAGCTTTCTTT.

This clonotype occurred many times. The chain links TRBV28 to TRBJ2-7; D is perhaps TRBD2 (5 bases). Trimming stripped 0 bases from V and 7 bases from J, with 13 bases between. The CDR3 length is 14 residues. Germline V gene lookup returns CDR1 MDHEN and CDR2 SYDVKM. CDR3 DNA: TGTGCCAGCAGTTTATGGGGCGGGTATAAGGAGCAGTACTTC. Translation: CASSLWGGYKEQYF.

This clonotype was seen at least ten times. The chain employs TRBV6-2 or TRBV6-3 and TRBJ2-7; 8 positions match TRBD1. Germline V gene lookup returns CDR1 MNHEY and CDR2 SVGEGT. This CDR3 is 15 amino acids long. V gave up 1 base and J gave up 2 bases; unmatched junction bases: 4. The CDR3 DNA sequence: TGTGCCAGCAGTTACTTAACAGGGGGACCCTACGAGCAGTACTTC. It encodes CASSYLTGGPYEQYF.

Ten or more counts support this clonotype. J is TRBJ2-7 and V is TRBV6-6, with 9 positions matching TRBD1. This CDR3 has 15 residues. Germline trimming cut 2 bases from V and 3 bases from J; bases unmatched to any gene: 5. Per germline, CDR1 MNHNY and CDR2 SVGAGI (reference sequence). The CDR3 sequence is CASSYDMGQGYEQYF. The CDR3 nucleotides are TGTGCCAGCAGTTACGATATGGGACAGGGCTACGAGCAGTACTTC.

There are many counts of this clonotype. The chain couples TRBV7-2 to TRBJ2-7, with D possibly being TRBD1 (6 bases). V lost 6 bases and J lost 4, with 19 bases in between. The germline CDR1 and CDR2 sequences are SGHTA and FQGNSA. The CDR3 has 15 residues. This CDR3 reads CASSQNNGGGYEQYF. The DNA of the CDR3 is TGTGCCAGCAGTCAAAATAATGGGGGCGGATACGAGCAGTACTTC.

V is TRBV18 and J is TRBJ2-3; 8 nucleotides match TRBD2. With 0 bases clipped from V and 2 bases from J, the junction kept 7 bases outside the gene matches. CDR3 length: 17 residues. Germline V gene sequence: CDR1 KGHSH, CDR2 LQKENI. CDR3 loop: CASSPPSGGDSTDTQYF. As DNA, the CDR3 is TGTGCCAGCTCACCACCGTCGGGAGGGGACTCCACAGATACGCAGTATTTT. Full variable domain (rest looked up from reference TRBV18 and TRBJ2-3): NAGVMQNPRHLVRRRGQEARLRCSPMKGHSHVYWYRQLPEEGLKFMVYLQKENIIDESGMPKERFSAEFPKEGPSILRIQQVVRGDSAAYFCASSPPSGGDSTDTQYFGPGTRLTVL.

This clonotype has a count of ten or more. The chain carries TRBV6-8 and TRBJ2-7; D possibly uses TRBD1 or TRBD2 (7 bases each). The ends were cut back, 6 bases at V and 4 bases at J, with 16 bases in the middle. Germline assignment: CDR1 MNHGY and CDR2 SAAAGT. The CDR3 sequence is 14 residues long. The CDR3 is CASRKNRGLYEQYF. The CDR3 coding sequence is TGTGCCAGCAGAAAAAACAGGGGACTATACGAGCAGTACTTC.

There are many counts of this clonotype. This chain uses TRBV28 with TRBJ2-7, with D tentatively TRBD2 (6 bases). Germline V gene lookup returns CDR1 MDHEN and CDR2 SYDVKM. V was cut by 3 bases and J by 2 bases, with 14 bases left in between. The CDR3 contains 15 residues. CDR3 DNA: TGTGCCAGCAGTTTTACGCGGGACTTCGCCTACGAGCAGTACTTC. This gives the protein CASSFTRDFAYEQYF.

The table lists this clonotype with many counts. The chain uses TRBV20-1 and TRBJ1-2; 9 bases are a match to TRBD1. CDR1 is DFQATT and CDR2 is SNEGSKA in the germline V gene (reference sequence). Losses at the gene ends were 6 bases for V and 4 bases for J; bases not matched to a gene: 9. CDR3 length: 14 amino acids. The DNA of the CDR3 is TGCAGTGCGGTAACAGGGGGCGCGTCCTATGGCTACACCTTC. Encoded protein: CSAVTGGASYGYTF.

This clonotype has a handful of counts. The DNA of the CDR3 is TGTGCCTGGAGTCTTCGGCGTCATGAAAAACTGTTTTTT. It codes for CAWSLRRHEKLFF. The chain joins TRBV30 to TRBJ1-4; D gene ambiguous. Trimming removed 2 bases at V and 6 bases at J, with 10 bases between. The CDR3 sequence is 13 residues long. Germline assignment: CDR1 GTSNPN and CDR2 SVGIG (reference sequence).

This clonotype was observed at least ten times. The chain carries TRBV19 and TRBJ2-3, with 7 bases identical to TRBD1. Germline-derived CDR1 and CDR2 are LNHDA and SQIVND (reference sequence). This CDR3 has 13 amino acids. Losses at the gene ends were 3 bases for V and 5 bases for J; bases not matched to a gene: 2. CDR3 coding DNA: TGTGCCAGTAGTATCTGGACAGGAGATACGCAGTATTTT. Its protein product is CASSIWTGDTQYF.

The rearrangement uses TRBV3-1 and TRBJ1-1; 9 bases match TRBD1. The CDR3 consists of 16 residues. The V segment lost 4 bases and the J segment 3 bases; nucleotides outside the gene matches: 9. CDR1 is LGHDT, CDR2 YNNKEL, per germline (reference sequence). CDR3 sequence reads: CASSPDRGMGYTEAFF. For the CDR3, the DNA is TGTGCCAGCAGCCCGGACAGGGGCATGGGGTACACTGAAGCTTTCTTT.

This clonotype appeared many times. The V call is TRBV9, the J call TRBJ2-3, with TRBD2 matching over 12 bases. CDR1 and CDR2 (germline): SGDLS, YYNGEE. The CDR3 is made up of 18 amino acids. J gave up 0 bases and V 0 bases, and 5 bases lay outside the gene matches. The CDR3 region is CASSVGLAGGPSTDTQYF. The CDR3 DNA reads TGTGCCAGCAGCGTAGGGCTAGCGGGAGGGCCGAGCACAGATACGCAGTATTTT.

This clonotype was recorded at least ten times. The chain links TRBV6-2 or TRBV6-3 to TRBJ2-3; D is unresolved. Germline CDR1 reads MNHEY; CDR2 reads SVGEGT. The CDR3 has 13 amino acids. Trimming stripped 4 bases from V and 10 bases from J, with 15 bases between. CDR3: CASSSSALLPQYF. Here the CDR3 DNA reads TGTGCCAGCAGTTCGTCAGCACTCTTACCGCAGTATTTT.

At least ten counts were recorded for this clonotype. No conserved phenylalanine or tryptophan ends this CDR3, so it is likely a read error. It is unclear where the CDR3 begins or ends on the DNA, so no DNA is shown, and the CDR3 is as TCRdb lists it. The rearrangement links TRBV29-1 to TRBJ2-1; the D segment call TRBD2 is taken from the table without a DNA check. From its first to its last residue, the CDR3 has 11 amino acids. CDR1 is SQVTM and CDR2 is ANQGSEA in the germline V gene. CDR3 residues: CSVGAGLAGAL.

A few counts support this clonotype. This chain joins TRBV24-1 and TRBJ1-2, with D hard to call. V was trimmed by 7 bases and J by 10 bases, leaving 12 bases between them. The CDR3 spans 11 residues. Germline V gives CDR1 KGHDR, CDR2 SFDVKD. In DNA form, the CDR3 reads TGTGCCACCAGCAACGGAGGCCCCTACACCTTC. Amino acids: CATSNGGPYTF.

This clonotype was counted many times. This rearrangement joins TRBV5-1 to TRBJ1-1; 9 bases align to TRBD1. Germline trimming cut 3 bases from V and 1 base from J; bases unmatched to any gene: 4. Germline CDR1 reads SGHRS; CDR2 reads YFSETQ. CDR3 length equals 15 residues. The CDR3 bases are TGCGCCAGCAGCTCCCGGACAGGGGCGAACACTGAAGCTTTCTTT. Translating it yields CASSSRTGANTEAFF.

This clonotype was counted at least ten times. The chain is built from TRBV6-2 or TRBV6-3 and TRBJ2-3, with TRBD2 matching over 9 bases. Trimming removed 10 bases from V and 4 bases from J; junction bases left unmatched: 9. Germline CDR1 is MNHEY and CDR2 is SVGEGT. This CDR3 is built from 14 residues. This CDR3 reads CATLGGREPDTQYF. CDR3 in DNA: TGTGCCACCCTCGGCGGGAGGGAGCCAGATACGCAGTATTTT.

At least ten counts were recorded for this clonotype. V usage is TRBV3-1 and J usage is TRBJ2-1; the match to TRBD2 covers 9 bases. The CDR3 contains 15 residues. Losses at the gene ends were 2 bases for V and 3 bases for J; bases not matched to a gene: 2. Germline assignment: CDR1 LGHDT and CDR2 YNNKEL (reference sequence). The chain's CDR3 is CASSQIAGVYNEQFF. As DNA, the CDR3 is TGTGCCAGCAGCCAAATAGCGGGGGTCTACAATGAGCAGTTCTTC.

This clonotype was seen ten or more times. The rearrangement joins TRBV7-9 to TRBJ2-3; D might be TRBD1 (6 bases). Looked up from germline, CDR1 is SEHNR and CDR2 is FQNEAQ (reference sequence). The CDR3 has 15 amino acids. Deletions cut 5 bases from V and 4 bases from J, with 16 bases between. The chain's CDR3 is CASSVQGSGSDTQYF. CDR3 coding DNA: TGTGCCAGCAGCGTACAGGGTAGTGGTTCAGATACGCAGTATTTT.

This clonotype was picked up many times. The chain links TRBV5-5 to TRBJ2-1, with D possibly matching TRBD1 (6 bases). Germline loops: CDR1 SGHKS, CDR2 YYEKEE (reference sequence). The CDR3 has 13 amino acids. V was cut by 2 bases and J by 4 bases, with 7 bases left in between. Here the CDR3 reads CASSFQGYNEQFF. The CDR3 region has the DNA TGTGCCAGCAGCTTTCAGGGGTACAATGAGCAGTTCTTC.

This clonotype has ten or more counts. This chain links TRBV27 with TRBJ2-1; tentative D call: TRBD2 (6 bases). V was cut by 4 bases and J by 6 bases, with 13 bases left in between. Germline V lookup: CDR1 MNHEY, CDR2 SMNVEV (reference sequence). The CDR3 spans 14 residues. The CDR3 region has the DNA TGTGCCAGCAGTTCTCGGGGGACCCTCAATGAGCAGTTCTTC. Its protein product is CASSSRGTLNEQFF.